This T cell receptor (beta chain) was identified during a study of OX40 agonist ivuxolimab in advanced cancers. Assay used: immunoSEQ multiplex PCR; TCRdb lists only in-frame clones, some missing. The table has tens of thousands of clones, about 88% seen once. V lost 1 base to trimming and J lost 3 bases, with 3 bases between them. Germline V lookup: CDR1 WSHSY, CDR2 SAAADI. The CDR3 covers 12 residues. Sequenced here: CD4+ or CD8+ T cells sorted from blood, sampled in a trial of the OX40 agonist ivuxolimab. V is TRBV10-2 and J is TRBJ1-1, with no clear D. The receptor's source is an adult with an advanced solid tumor such as melanoma, head and neck, liver or kidney cancer. CDR3 in amino acids: CASSELDTEAFF. The DNA for the CDR3 is TGCGCCAGCAGTGAGTTGGACACTGAAGCTTTCTTT.